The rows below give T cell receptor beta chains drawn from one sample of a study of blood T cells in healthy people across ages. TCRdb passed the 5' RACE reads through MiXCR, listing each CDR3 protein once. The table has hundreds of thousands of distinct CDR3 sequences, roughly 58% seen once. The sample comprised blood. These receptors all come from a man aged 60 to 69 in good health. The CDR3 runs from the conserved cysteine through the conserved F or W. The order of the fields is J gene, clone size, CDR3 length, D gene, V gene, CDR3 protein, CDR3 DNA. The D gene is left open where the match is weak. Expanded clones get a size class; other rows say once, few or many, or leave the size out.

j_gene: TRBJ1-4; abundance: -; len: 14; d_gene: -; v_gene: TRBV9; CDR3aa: CANSPLGGGEKLFF; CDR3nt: TGTGCCAACAGCCCCTTGGGGGGAGGCGAAAAACTGTTTTTT
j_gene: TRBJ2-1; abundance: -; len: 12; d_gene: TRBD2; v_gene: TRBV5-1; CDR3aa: CPSSLGGNEQFF; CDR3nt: TGCCCCAGCAGCTTGGGGGGGAATGAGCAGTTCTTC
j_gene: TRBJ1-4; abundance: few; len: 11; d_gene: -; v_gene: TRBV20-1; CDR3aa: CSARPGAQLFF; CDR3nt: TGCAGTGCTAGACCGGGGGCCCAACTGTTTTTT
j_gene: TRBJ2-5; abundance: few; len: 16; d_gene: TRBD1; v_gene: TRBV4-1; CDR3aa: CASSRSGTGIQETQYF; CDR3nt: TGCGCCAGCAGCCGATCCGGGACAGGGATACAAGAGACCCAGTACTTC
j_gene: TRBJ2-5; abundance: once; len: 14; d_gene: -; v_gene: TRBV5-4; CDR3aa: CASSLFGQWETQYF; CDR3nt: TGTGCCAGCAGCTTGTTTGGACAATGGGAGACCCAGTACTTC
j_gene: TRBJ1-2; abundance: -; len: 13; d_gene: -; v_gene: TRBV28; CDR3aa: CASSPLFHYGYTF; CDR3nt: TGTGCCAGCAGTCCCCTATTCCACTATGGCTACACCTTC
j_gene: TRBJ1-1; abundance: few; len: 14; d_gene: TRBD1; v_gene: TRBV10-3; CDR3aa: CAISWDSSNTEAFF; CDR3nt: TGTGCCATCAGTTGGGACAGCTCGAACACTGAAGCTTTCTTT
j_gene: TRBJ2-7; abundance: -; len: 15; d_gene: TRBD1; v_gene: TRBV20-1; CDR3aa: CSARQSGTGDYEQYF; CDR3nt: TGCAGTGCTAGACAATCCGGGACAGGGGATTACGAGCAGTACTTC
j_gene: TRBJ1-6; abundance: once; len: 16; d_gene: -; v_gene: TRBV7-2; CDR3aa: CASSLDAGALNSPLHF; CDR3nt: TGTGCCAGCAGCTTAGACGCGGGGGCCCTTAATTCACCCCTCCACTTT
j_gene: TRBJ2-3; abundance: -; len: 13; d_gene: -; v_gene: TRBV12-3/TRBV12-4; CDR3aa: CAGEGGCTDTQYF; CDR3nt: TGTGCCGGAGAAGGCGGATGCACAGATACGCAGTATTTT
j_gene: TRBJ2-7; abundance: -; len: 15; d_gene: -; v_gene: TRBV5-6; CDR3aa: CASSWRSRGYNEQYF; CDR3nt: TGTGCCAGCAGCTGGAGGAGTCGGGGTTACAACGAGCAGTACTTC
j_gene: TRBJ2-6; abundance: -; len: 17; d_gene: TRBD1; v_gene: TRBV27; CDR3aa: CASSADRDVPGANVLTF; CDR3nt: TGTGCCAGCAGTGCGGACAGGGACGTTCCTGGGGCCAACGTCCTGACTTTC
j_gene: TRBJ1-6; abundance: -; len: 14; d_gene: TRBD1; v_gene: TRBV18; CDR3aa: CASSPTDRDSPLHF; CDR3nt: TGTGCCAGCTCACCCACGGACAGGGATTCACCCCTCCACTTT
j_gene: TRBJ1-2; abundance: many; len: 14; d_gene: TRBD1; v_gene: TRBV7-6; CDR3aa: CASSPGTGGYGYTF; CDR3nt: TGTGCCAGCAGCCCCGGGACAGGGGGCTATGGCTACACCTTC
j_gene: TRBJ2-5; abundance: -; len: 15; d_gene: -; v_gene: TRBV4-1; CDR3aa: CASSRTQGFQETQYF; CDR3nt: TGCGCCAGCAGCCGAACTCAGGGGTTCCAAGAGACCCAGTACTTC
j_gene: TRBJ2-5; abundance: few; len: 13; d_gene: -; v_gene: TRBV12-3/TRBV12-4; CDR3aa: CASNRGPGETQYF; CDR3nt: TGTGCCAGCAACCGCGGGCCAGGAGAGACCCAGTACTTC
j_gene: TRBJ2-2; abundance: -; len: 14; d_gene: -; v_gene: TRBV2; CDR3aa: CASNIDTNTGELFF; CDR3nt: TGTGCCAGCAACATAGACACGAACACCGGGGAGCTGTTTTTT
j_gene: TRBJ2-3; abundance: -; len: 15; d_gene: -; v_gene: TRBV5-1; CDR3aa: CASSLQGGAADTQYF; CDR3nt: TGCGCCAGCAGCTTACAAGGGGGGGCCGCAGATACGCAGTATTTT
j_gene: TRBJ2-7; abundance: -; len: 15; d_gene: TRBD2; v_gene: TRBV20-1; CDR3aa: CSAAAGTSSYNEQYF; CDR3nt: TGCAGTGCGGCCGCCGGGACTAGCTCCTACAATGAGCAGTACTTC
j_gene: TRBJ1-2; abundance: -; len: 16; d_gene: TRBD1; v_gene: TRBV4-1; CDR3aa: CASSSVWDRRSYGYTF; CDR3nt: TGCGCCAGCAGTTCCGTTTGGGACAGGAGATCCTATGGCTACACCTTC
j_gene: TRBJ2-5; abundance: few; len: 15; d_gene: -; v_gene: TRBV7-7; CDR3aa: CASSRLGQLQETQYF; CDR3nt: TGTGCCAGCAGCCGCCTGGGGCAGCTACAAGAGACCCAGTACTTC
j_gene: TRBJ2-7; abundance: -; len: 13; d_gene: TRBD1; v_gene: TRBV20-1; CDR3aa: CSAPGQGAGEQYF; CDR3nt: TGCAGTGCACCGGGACAGGGGGCTGGCGAGCAGTACTTC
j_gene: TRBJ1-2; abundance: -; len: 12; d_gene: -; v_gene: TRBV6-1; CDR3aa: CASGDRNYGYTF; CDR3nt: TGTGCCAGCGGTGACCGTAACTATGGCTACACCTTC
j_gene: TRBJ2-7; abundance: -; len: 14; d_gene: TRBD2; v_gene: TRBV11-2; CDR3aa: CASSVRTSGYEQYF; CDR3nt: TGTGCCAGCAGCGTAAGGACTAGCGGTTACGAGCAGTACTTC
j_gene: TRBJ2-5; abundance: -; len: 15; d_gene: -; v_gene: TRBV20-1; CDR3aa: CSARVATGPQETQYF; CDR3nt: TGCAGTGCTAGAGTGGCGACAGGTCCTCAAGAGACCCAGTACTTC
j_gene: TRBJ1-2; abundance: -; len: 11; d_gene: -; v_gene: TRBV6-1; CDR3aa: CAVQRSYGYTF; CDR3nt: TGTGCCGTACAGCGATCCTATGGCTACACCTTC
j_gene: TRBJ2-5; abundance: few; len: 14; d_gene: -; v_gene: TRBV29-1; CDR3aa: CSVPLPVDQETQYF; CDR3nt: TGCAGCGTTCCCCTACCGGTCGATCAAGAGACCCAGTACTTC
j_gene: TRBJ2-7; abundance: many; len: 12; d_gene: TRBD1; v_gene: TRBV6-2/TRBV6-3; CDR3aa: CASSRQGYEQYF; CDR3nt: TGTGCCAGCAGCAGACAGGGCTACGAGCAGTACTTC
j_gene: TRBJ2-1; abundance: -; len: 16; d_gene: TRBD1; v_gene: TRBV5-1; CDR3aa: CASSLEGTGGIDEQFF; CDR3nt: TGCGCCAGCAGCTTGGAGGGGACAGGGGGGATAGATGAGCAGTTCTTC
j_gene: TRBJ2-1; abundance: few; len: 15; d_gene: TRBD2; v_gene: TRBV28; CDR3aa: CASITGLAGRPQQFF; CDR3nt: TGTGCCAGCATCACGGGGCTAGCGGGGCGCCCCCAGCAGTTCTTC
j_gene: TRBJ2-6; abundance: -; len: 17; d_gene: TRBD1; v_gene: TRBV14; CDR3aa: CASSPDRARSGANVLTF; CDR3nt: TGTGCCAGCAGCCCGGACAGGGCCCGCTCTGGGGCCAACGTCCTGACTTTC
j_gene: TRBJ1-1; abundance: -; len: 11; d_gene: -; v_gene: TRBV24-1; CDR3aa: CATGGDTEAFF; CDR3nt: TGTGCCACCGGAGGGGATACTGAAGCTTTCTTT
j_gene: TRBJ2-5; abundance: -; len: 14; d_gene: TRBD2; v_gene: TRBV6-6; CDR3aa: CASSIAGGQETQYF; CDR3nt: TGTGCCAGCAGTATAGCGGGGGGGCAAGAGACCCAGTACTTC
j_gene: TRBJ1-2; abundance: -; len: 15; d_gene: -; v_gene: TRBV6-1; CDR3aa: CAGSEAGRGYYGYTF; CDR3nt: TGTGCCGGCAGTGAAGCGGGACGGGGCTACTATGGCTACACCTTC
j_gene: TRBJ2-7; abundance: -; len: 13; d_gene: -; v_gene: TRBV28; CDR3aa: CASSSEVRYEQYF; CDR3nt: TGTGCCAGCAGTTCGGAAGTGCGGTACGAGCAGTACTTC
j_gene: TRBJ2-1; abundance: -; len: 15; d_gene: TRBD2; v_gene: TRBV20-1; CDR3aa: CSARDPSGNYNEQFF; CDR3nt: TGCAGTGCTAGAGATCCGAGCGGGAATTACAATGAGCAGTTCTTC
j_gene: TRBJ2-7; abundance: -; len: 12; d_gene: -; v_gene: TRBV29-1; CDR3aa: CSVISRSYEQYF; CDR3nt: TGCAGCGTTATTTCCAGATCCTACGAGCAGTACTTC
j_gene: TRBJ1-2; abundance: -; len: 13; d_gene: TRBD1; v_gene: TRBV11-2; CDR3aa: CASSLTDRGGCTF; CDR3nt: TGTGCCAGCAGCTTAACCGACAGGGGCGGCTGCACCTTC
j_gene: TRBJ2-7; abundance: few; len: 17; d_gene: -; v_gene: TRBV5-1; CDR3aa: CASSLGVGGSRYYEQYF; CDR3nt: TGCGCCAGCAGCTTGGGGGTAGGGGGTTCGCGTTACTACGAGCAGTACTTC
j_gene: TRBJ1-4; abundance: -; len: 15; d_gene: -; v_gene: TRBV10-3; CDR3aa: CAISDTGLEGEKLFF; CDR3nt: TGTGCCATCAGCGATACAGGGCTGGAGGGTGAAAAACTGTTTTTT
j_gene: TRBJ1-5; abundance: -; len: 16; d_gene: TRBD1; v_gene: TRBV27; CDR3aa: CASSLSHRGLYQPQHF; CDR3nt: TGTGCCAGCAGTTTATCGCACAGGGGGCTATATCAGCCCCAGCATTTT
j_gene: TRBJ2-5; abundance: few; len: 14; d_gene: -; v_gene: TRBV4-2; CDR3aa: CASSQAGTPETQYF; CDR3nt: TGTGCCAGCAGCCAGGCCGGGACCCCAGAGACCCAGTACTTC
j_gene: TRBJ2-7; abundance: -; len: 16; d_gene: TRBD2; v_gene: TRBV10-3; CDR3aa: CAIRGLAGGPVYEQYF; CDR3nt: TGTGCCATCAGAGGACTAGCGGGGGGGCCGGTCTACGAGCAGTACTTC